The next 11 T cell receptor beta chains were all read from a single sample in a study of CD8+ T cells in alopecia areata. Investigators isolated RNA and reverse transcribed it into cDNA to act as the sequencing template. Profiling relied on immunoSEQ multiplex PCR, and the TCRdb table lists in-frame clones only, not all of them. The table records approximately 31,000 clones, about 80% of them present only once. Sample: NKG2D-low CD8+ T cells sorted from blood. These receptors all stem from a human donor with alopecia areata.

The chain is built from TRBV6-1 and TRBJ2-2; D possibly uses TRBD1 or TRBD2 (5 bases each). The CDR3 length is 13 residues. Per germline, CDR1 MNHNS and CDR2 SASEGT. V lost 8 bases and J lost 3, with 10 bases in between. The CDR3 region has the DNA TGTGCCAGCGAACTAGGGGACACCGGGGAGCTGTTTTTT. Translation gives CASELGDTGELFF.

This clone appeared a few times. The chain couples TRBV7-9 to TRBJ1-4, with D hard to call. This CDR3 is 14 amino acids long. Trimming took 5 bases from V and 0 from J, leaving 7 bases between them. Germline V lookup: CDR1 SEHNR, CDR2 FQNEAQ (reference sequence). CDR3 DNA sequence: TGTGCCAGCAGCCCGCCGGCAACTAATGAAAAACTGTTTTTT. Its translation is CASSPPATNEKLFF.

The table lists this clone with a few counts. The chain links TRBV15 to TRBJ2-5, with D uncertain. Germline CDR1 is LNHNV and CDR2 is YYDKDF (reference sequence). The V and J ends lost 0 bases and 4 bases respectively, with 9 bases between them. CDR3 length: 14 amino acids. In DNA, the CDR3 is TGTGCCACCAGCAGAGATATAGAGGCAGAGACCCAGTACTTC. Encoded protein: CATSRDIEAETQYF.

This clone is classed as medium-sized. This rearrangement joins TRBV7-9 to TRBJ2-7; D gene unclear. The germline V gene has CDR1 SEHNR and CDR2 FQNEAQ (reference sequence). The CDR3 totals 12 residues. The V end lost 2 bases, the J end lost 2 bases, and 4 bases lay between the germline ends. CDR3: CASSLIPYEQYF. The CDR3, as DNA: TGTGCCAGCAGCTTAATTCCCTACGAGCAGTACTTC.

This clone was found a few times. The V gene is TRBV4-3, the J gene TRBJ2-7; weak D call: TRBD2 (6 bases). The CDR3 consists of 16 residues. Per the germline V gene, CDR1 is LGHNA and CDR2 is YSLEER. V was trimmed by 0 bases and J by 3 bases, leaving 15 bases between them. CDR3 in amino acids: CASSQDVGGANYEQYF. In DNA form, the CDR3 reads TGCGCCAGCAGCCAAGATGTCGGAGGGGCCAACTACGAGCAGTACTTC.

V usage is TRBV4-2 and J usage is TRBJ2-7; TRBD2 might be the D (6 bases). The CDR3 length is 17 residues. V was cut by 4 bases and J by 7 bases, with 26 bases left in between. In germline, CDR1 is LGHNA, CDR2 YNFKEQ. The DNA of the CDR3 is TGTGCCAGCAGCCTCGGGGGTCTGGGTAGCGGTCAGGTAGAGCAGTACTTC. Translating gives CASSLGGLGSGQVEQYF.

V and J are TRBV29-1 and TRBJ2-7, with unresolved D. This CDR3 is 12 amino acids long. Germline V gene lookup returns CDR1 SQVTM and CDR2 ANQGSEA. The V end was cut by 5 bases, the J end by 6 bases, with 14 bases between. CDR3 sequence (DNA): TGCAGCGTTTTTGCAGGCGCGTCCGAGCAGTACTTC. As protein: CSVFAGASEQYF.

V is TRBV5-4 and J is TRBJ2-2, with D possibly TRBD1 on 5 matching bases. V gave up 9 bases and J gave up 4 bases, with 13 bases separating them. CDR1 is SGHNT, CDR2 YYREEE, per germline (reference sequence). The CDR3 has 13 residues. As DNA, the CDR3 is TGTGCCATCCAGGGAATGGGCACCGGGGAGCTGTTTTTT. This gives the protein CAIQGMGTGELFF.

The chain is built from TRBV29-1 and TRBJ1-2, with D hard to call. V dropped 2 bases and J dropped 5 bases, with 3 bases sitting between them. The germline V gene has CDR1 SQVTM and CDR2 ANQGSEA. This CDR3 is built from 10 residues. CDR3 DNA sequence: TGCAGCGTTGAAAAGTATGGCTACACCTTC. Translated: CSVEKYGYTF.

This chain connects TRBV4-1 to TRBJ2-2; D not resolved. The germline V gene has CDR1 MGHRA and CDR2 YSYEKL. V lost 4 bases and J 6 bases, leaving 6 bases between the germline ends. The CDR3 contains 12 residues. The CDR3 nucleotides read TGCGCCAGCAGCCCATACTCCGGGGAGCTGTTTTTT. This gives the protein CASSPYSGELFF.

The V and J genes are TRBV29-1 and TRBJ2-3, with 9 nucleotides matching TRBD2. The CDR3 covers 14 residues. The ends lost 2 bases at V and 5 bases at J; junction bases unmatched: 5. CDR1 and CDR2 from the germline V gene are SQVTM and ANQGSEA. CDR3 residues: CSVEFRGGEDTQYF. CDR3 sequence (DNA): TGCAGCGTTGAATTCCGCGGGGGGGAAGATACGCAGTATTTT.